These T cell receptor beta chains were read from a single sample in a study of blood T cells in healthy people across ages. TCRdb re-derived calls from the 5' RACE reads in MiXCR, one entry per CDR3 protein. Found here are roughly 1.5 million distinct CDR3 sequences, roughly 43% of them singletons; the top ten hold more than 4%. The sequencing sample was made of blood. Every receptor here comes from a woman aged 18 to 35 in good health. Each CDR3 is given with its conserved first and last residue. The order of the fields is J gene, clone size, V gene, D gene, CDR3 DNA, CDR3 protein. D genes are given only for firm matches. Some rows mark clone size as missing; the rest say once, few, many or name a class of expanded clone.

j_gene: TRBJ1-2; abundance: .; v_gene: TRBV12-3/TRBV12-4; d_gene: .; CDR3nt: TGTGCCAGCAGTGTTATGGGCCGATATGGCTACACCTTC; CDR3aa: CASSVMGRYGYTF
j_gene: TRBJ1-1; abundance: .; v_gene: TRBV20-1; d_gene: .; CDR3nt: TGCAGTGCTACCCAAGCTTTCTTT; CDR3aa: CSATQAFF
j_gene: TRBJ2-7; abundance: .; v_gene: TRBV21-1; d_gene: .; CDR3nt: TGTGCCAGCAGCCTGCCGGGACAGGGCTTAGCCGAGCAGTACTTC; CDR3aa: CASSLPGQGLAEQYF
j_gene: TRBJ2-1; abundance: once; v_gene: TRBV5-1; d_gene: .; CDR3nt: TGCGCCAGCAGCTTGGCCCGGGCGCGGTCAGACAATGAGCAGTTCTTC; CDR3aa: CASSLARARSDNEQFF
j_gene: TRBJ2-3; abundance: many; v_gene: TRBV7-2; d_gene: .; CDR3nt: TGTGCCAGCAGCTTAGGACCCAGCGCAGATACGCAGTATTTT; CDR3aa: CASSLGPSADTQYF
j_gene: TRBJ2-1; abundance: .; v_gene: TRBV4-2; d_gene: .; CDR3nt: TGTGCCAGCAGCCAAGTTTCGCCTAGCGACTCCTACAATGAGCAGTTCTTC; CDR3aa: CASSQVSPSDSYNEQFF
j_gene: TRBJ2-6; abundance: many; v_gene: TRBV6-1; d_gene: .; CDR3nt: TGTGCCAGTTCCGCGAACTCTGGGGCCAACGTCCTGACTTTC; CDR3aa: CASSANSGANVLTF
j_gene: TRBJ2-2; abundance: .; v_gene: TRBV12-3/TRBV12-4; d_gene: .; CDR3nt: TGTGCCAGCAGTTTAGGCAGGGGCGGCACCGGGGAGCTGTTTTTT; CDR3aa: CASSLGRGGTGELFF
j_gene: TRBJ1-1; abundance: .; v_gene: TRBV9; d_gene: TRBD1; CDR3nt: TGTGCCAGCAGCGCCTCACAGGGGTCAGGTGAAGCTTTCTTT; CDR3aa: CASSASQGSGEAFF
j_gene: TRBJ2-5; abundance: few; v_gene: TRBV6-2/TRBV6-3; d_gene: TRBD1; CDR3nt: TGTGCCAGCAGTTACCGGACAGGGGAAGAGACCCAGTACTTC; CDR3aa: CASSYRTGEETQYF
j_gene: TRBJ2-2; abundance: .; v_gene: TRBV29-1; d_gene: .; CDR3nt: TGCAGCGTTGAAGTTTCAGTCCGAGCCACCGGGGAGCTGTTTTTT; CDR3aa: CSVEVSVRATGELFF
j_gene: TRBJ2-5; abundance: .; v_gene: TRBV10-3; d_gene: .; CDR3nt: TGTGCCATAAGCCCCACAGGGAAAGGGTCACAGTACTTC; CDR3aa: CAISPTGKGSQYF
j_gene: TRBJ1-1; abundance: once; v_gene: TRBV6-1; d_gene: .; CDR3nt: TGTGCCAGCACTGGGGGGGCGGGGATGAACACTGAAGCTTTCTTT; CDR3aa: CASTGGAGMNTEAFF